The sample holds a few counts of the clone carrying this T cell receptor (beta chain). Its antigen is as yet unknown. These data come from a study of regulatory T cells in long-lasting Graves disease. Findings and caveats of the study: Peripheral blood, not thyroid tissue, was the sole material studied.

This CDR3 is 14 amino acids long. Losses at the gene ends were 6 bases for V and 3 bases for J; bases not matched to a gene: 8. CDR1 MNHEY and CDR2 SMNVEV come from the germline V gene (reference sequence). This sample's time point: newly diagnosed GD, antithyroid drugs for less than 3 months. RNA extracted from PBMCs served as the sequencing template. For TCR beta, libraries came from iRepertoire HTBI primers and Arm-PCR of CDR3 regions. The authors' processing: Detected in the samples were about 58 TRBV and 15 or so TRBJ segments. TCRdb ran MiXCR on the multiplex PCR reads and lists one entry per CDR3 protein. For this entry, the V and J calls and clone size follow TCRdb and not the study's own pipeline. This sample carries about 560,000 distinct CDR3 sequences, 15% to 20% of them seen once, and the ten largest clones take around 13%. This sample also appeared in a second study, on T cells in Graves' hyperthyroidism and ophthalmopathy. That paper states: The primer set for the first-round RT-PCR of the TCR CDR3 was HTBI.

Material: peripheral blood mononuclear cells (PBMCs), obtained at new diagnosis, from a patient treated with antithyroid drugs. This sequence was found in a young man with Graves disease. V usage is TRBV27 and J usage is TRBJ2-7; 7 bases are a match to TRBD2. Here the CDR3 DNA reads TGTGCCAGCAGGATCGGGACTAACTTCTACGAGCAGTACTTC. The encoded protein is CASRIGTNFYEQYF.